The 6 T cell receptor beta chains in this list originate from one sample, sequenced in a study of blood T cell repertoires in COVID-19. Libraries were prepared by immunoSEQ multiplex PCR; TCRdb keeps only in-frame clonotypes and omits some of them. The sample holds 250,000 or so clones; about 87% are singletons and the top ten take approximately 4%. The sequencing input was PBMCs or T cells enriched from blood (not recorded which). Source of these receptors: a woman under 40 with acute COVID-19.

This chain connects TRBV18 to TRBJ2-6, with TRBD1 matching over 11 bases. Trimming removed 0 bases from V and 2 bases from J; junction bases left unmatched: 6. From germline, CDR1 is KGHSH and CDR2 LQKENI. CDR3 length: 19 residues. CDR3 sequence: CASSPPIGQGAAGANVLTF. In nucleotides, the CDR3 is TGTGCCAGCTCACCACCGATCGGACAGGGGGCTGCTGGGGCCAACGTCCTGACTTTC.

The CDR3 protein is CASSLAPQGQDTQYF. The DNA for the CDR3 is TGTGCCAGCAGCTTAGCGCCCCAGGGCCAAGATACGCAGTATTTT. This rearrangement joins TRBV7-6 to TRBJ2-3; possible D gene TRBD1, 5 bases. The V and J ends lost 0 bases and 5 bases respectively, with 12 bases between them. The CDR3 runs to 15 residues. Germline CDR1 is SGHVS and CDR2 is FNYEAQ.

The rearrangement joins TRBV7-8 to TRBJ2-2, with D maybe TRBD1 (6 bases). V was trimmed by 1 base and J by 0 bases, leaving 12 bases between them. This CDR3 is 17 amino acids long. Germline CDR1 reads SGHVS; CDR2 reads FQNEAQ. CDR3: CASSLGTVTSNTGELFF. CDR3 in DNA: TGTGCCAGCAGCTTAGGGACAGTAACATCGAACACCGGGGAGCTGTTTTTT.

The CDR3 loop is CATSDVTSTDTQYF. In nucleotides, the CDR3 is TGTGCCACCAGTGATGTAACTAGCACAGATACGCAGTATTTT. The V call is TRBV24-1, the J call TRBJ2-3; D remains unclear. V was trimmed by 3 bases and J by 0 bases, leaving 6 bases between them. CDR1 is KGHDR and CDR2 is SFDVKD in the germline V gene. CDR3 length equals 14 residues.

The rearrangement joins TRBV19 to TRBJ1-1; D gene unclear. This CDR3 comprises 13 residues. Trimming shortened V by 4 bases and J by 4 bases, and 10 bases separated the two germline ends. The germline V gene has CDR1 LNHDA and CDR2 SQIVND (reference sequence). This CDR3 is CASSKAPPTEAFF. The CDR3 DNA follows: TGTGCCAGTAGTAAAGCCCCTCCCACTGAAGCTTTCTTT.

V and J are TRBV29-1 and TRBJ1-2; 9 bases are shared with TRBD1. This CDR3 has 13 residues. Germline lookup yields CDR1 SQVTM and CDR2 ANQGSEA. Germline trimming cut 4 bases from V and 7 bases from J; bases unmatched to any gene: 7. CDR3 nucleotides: TGCAGCGTTGGAGCGGGACAGGGCGGTGGCTACACCTTC. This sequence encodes CSVGAGQGGGYTF. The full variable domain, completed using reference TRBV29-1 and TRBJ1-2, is SAVISQKPSRDICQRGTSLTIQCQVDSQVTMMFWYRQQPGQSLTLIATANQGSEATYESGFVIDKFPISRPNLTFSTLTVSNMSPEDSSIYLCSVGAGQGGGYTFGSGTRLTVV.